A single sample is the source of the 28 T cell receptor beta chains below, sequenced in a study of STAT5B mutations in CD4+ large granular lymphocyte leukemia. The table came from immunoSEQ multiplex PCR; TCRdb's copy has only in-frame clones and leaves some out. Counted here are approximately 35,000 clones, around 76% occurring once; the ten biggest clones make up about 6.6%. Sample: CD4+ T cells from blood buffy coats. The receptors originated from a human donor in good health.

In this sample, this clone turned up once. This chain uses TRBV10-3 with TRBJ1-2; D remains unclear. Trimming left V 3 bases short and J 4 bases short, with 9 bases between. The CDR3 consists of 13 residues. CDR1 ENHRY and CDR2 SYGVKD come from the germline V gene. CDR3 sequence reads: CAISDGSPYGYTF. The CDR3 nucleotides are TGTGCCATCAGTGACGGCAGTCCCTATGGCTACACCTTC.

In this sample, this clone turned up a few times. J is TRBJ1-1 and V is TRBV19; tentatively, D is TRBD1 (5 bases). V was trimmed by 10 bases and J by 1 base, leaving 13 bases between them. CDR1 is LNHDA and CDR2 is SQIVND in the germline V gene (reference sequence). CDR3 length: 13 amino acids. CDR3 residues: CAIRRQTNTEAFF. The CDR3 bases are TGTGCCATAAGGCGACAGACGAACACTGAAGCTTTCTTT.

The rearrangement links TRBV5-3 to TRBJ2-5, with D maybe TRBD2 (5 bases). TRBV5-3 is an open reading frame whose function is uncertain. Trimming pared 0 bases from V and 5 bases from J, leaving 8 bases between. The CDR3 has 13 residues. In DNA, the CDR3 is TGTGCCAGAAGCTTGGGCGGGCGGGAGACCCAGTACTTC. Amino acid sequence: CARSLGGRETQYF.

In this sample, this clone turned up once. The V call is TRBV9, the J call TRBJ2-7; 11 positions agree with TRBD1. The trim removed 4 bases at V and 4 bases at J, leaving 7 bases unmatched. CDR3 size: 15 residues. Germline CDR1 and CDR2: SGDLS and YYNGEE. In nucleotides, the CDR3 is TGTGCCAGCAGCAACCGGGACAGGGGGTCGTACGAGCAGTACTTC. As protein: CASSNRDRGSYEQYF.

The chain couples TRBV5-1 to TRBJ2-3; D is unresolved. Germline V gene lookup returns CDR1 SGHRS and CDR2 YFSETQ. The CDR3 extends over 14 amino acids. V shed 0 bases and J shed 6 bases, with 11 bases lying between them. CDR3 region: CASSLAPLGDTQYF. DNA for the CDR3: TGCGCCAGCAGCTTGGCCCCTCTGGGGGATACGCAGTATTTT. The variable domain in full, with the rest retrieved from reference TRBV5-1 and TRBJ2-3, is KAGVTQTPRYLIKTRGQQVTLSCSPISGHRSVSWYQQTPGQGLQFLFEYFSETQRNKGNFPGRFSGRQFSNSRSEMNVSTLELGDSALYLCASSLAPLGDTQYFGPGTRLTVL.

The gene calls are TRBV19 and TRBJ2-2; 11 nucleotides line up with TRBD2. The V segment lost 4 bases and the J segment 4 bases; nucleotides outside the gene matches: 11. The CDR3 sequence is 18 residues long. CDR1 and CDR2 (germline): LNHDA, SQIVND (reference sequence). The CDR3 region is CASSKASGRRFSTGELFF. In DNA, the CDR3 is TGTGCCAGTAGTAAAGCTAGCGGGAGGCGCTTTAGCACCGGGGAGCTGTTTTTT.

Here the CDR3 DNA reads TGCAGTGCTAGGGGGGCCACTGAAGCTTTCTTT. It translates to CSARGATEAFF. This chain joins TRBV20-1 and TRBJ1-1, with D possibly TRBD1 on 6 matching bases. With 3 bases removed from V and 4 bases from J, the gap between germline ends came to 6 bases. The CDR3 has 11 residues. Germline V gene lookup returns CDR1 DFQATT and CDR2 SNEGSKA (reference sequence).

The V gene is TRBV6-1, the J gene TRBJ2-2; TRBD2 agrees at 8 bases. CDR3 length: 16 amino acids. Germline V gives CDR1 MNHNS, CDR2 SASEGT. Trimming took 2 bases from V and 2 from J; bases not matched to a gene: 4. The CDR3 DNA reads as TGTGCCAGCAGTGAACTTGGGACTAGAAACACCGGGGAGCTGTTTTTT. Amino acids: CASSELGTRNTGELFF.

This chain links TRBV18 with TRBJ1-3; 8 bases fit TRBD1. The CDR3 consists of 15 residues. The V gene's germline CDR1 is KGHSH and CDR2 LQKENI. V was clipped by 1 base and J by 6 bases; unmatched bases: 5. CDR3 amino acids: CASSPRGQGKNTIYF. CDR3 sequence (DNA): TGTGCCAGCTCACCACGAGGACAGGGTAAAAACACCATATATTTT. Based on the CDR3 plus reference TRBV18 and TRBJ1-3, the full variable domain is NAGVMQNPRHLVRRRGQEARLRCSPMKGHSHVYWYRQLPEEGLKFMVYLQKENIIDESGMPKERFSAEFPKEGPSILRIQQVVRGDSAAYFCASSPRGQGKNTIYFGEGSWLTVV.

The CDR3 spells CASSQGGAGTEAFF. In DNA, the CDR3 is TGTGCCAGCAGCCAAGGGGGGGCGGGCACTGAAGCTTTCTTT. The chain combines TRBV5-4 with TRBJ1-1; a weak D match, TRBD1 (6 bases). Trimming removed 4 bases at V and 4 bases at J, with 14 bases between. This CDR3 comprises 14 residues. In germline, CDR1 is SGHNT, CDR2 YYREEE (reference sequence).

The rearrangement links TRBV10-3 to TRBJ2-7, with TRBD1 identical over 9 bases. The CDR3 sequence is 14 residues long. Germline V gene data show CDR1 as ENHRY and CDR2 as SYGVKD. V lost 8 bases and J lost 2; bases outside the gene matches: 7. CDR3 protein: CAIGGTGTTYEQYF. CDR3 bases: TGTGCCATCGGAGGGACAGGGACTACCTACGAGCAGTACTTC.

The chain uses TRBV9 and TRBJ2-5; 8 nucleotides match TRBD2. V dropped 1 base and J dropped 2; count of bases not matched to a gene: 4. This CDR3 spans 15 amino acids. Germline V lookup: CDR1 SGDLS, CDR2 YYNGEE. The CDR3 nucleotides are TGTGCCAGCAGCGTAAGTAGCGGGATGCAAGAGACCCAGTACTTC. It specifies CASSVSSGMQETQYF.

This clone appeared a single time. This chain connects TRBV7-2 to TRBJ2-5, with D unresolved. Near its end, the DNA agrees better with TRBJ2-7, so the J call may be wrong. This CDR3 has 12 amino acids. Germline CDR1 reads SGHTA; CDR2 reads FQGNSA. This chain's CDR3 is CASSYGDYEQYF. The CDR3 region has the DNA TGTGCCAGCAGCTACGGAGACTACGAGCAGTACTTC.

The genes are TRBV18 and TRBJ2-1; no reliable D call. This CDR3 has 13 amino acids. V was shortened by 3 bases and J by 1 base, with 4 bases between the two germline ends. Looked up from germline, CDR1 is KGHSH and CDR2 is LQKENI. CDR3 loop: CASSPGSYNEQFF. CDR3 nucleotide sequence: TGTGCCAGCTCACCCGGTTCCTACAATGAGCAGTTCTTC.

The chain combines TRBV4-2 with TRBJ1-2; D ambiguous. Germline CDR1 LGHNA, CDR2 YNFKEQ. CDR3 length equals 16 residues. V lost 4 bases, J lost 6 bases, and 21 bases lay in between. The CDR3 sequence is CASSPEFQGRGDGYTF. In nucleotides, the CDR3 is TGTGCCAGCAGCCCCGAGTTCCAAGGGCGGGGTGATGGCTACACCTTC.

This clone was recorded a few times. The chain recombines TRBV19 with TRBJ2-1; the D gene is possibly TRBD2 (6 bases). V was trimmed by 8 bases and J by 1 base, leaving 18 bases between them. The CDR3 contains 16 residues. Germline values: CDR1 LNHDA, CDR2 SQIVND (reference sequence). The CDR3 DNA sequence: TGTGCCAGTGGGACTCTTGGACCCACATCCTACAATGAGCAGTTCTTC. It encodes CASGTLGPTSYNEQFF.

The chain is built from TRBV5-6 and TRBJ1-2; 7 bases are a match to TRBD1. The V gene's germline CDR1 is SGHDT and CDR2 YYEEEE. The CDR3 covers 14 residues. V trimming: 6 bases; J trimming: 3 bases; junction bases outside the gene matches: 8. Written as DNA, the CDR3 is TGTGCCAGCACCCGAGCGGACAGGTACTATGGCTACACCTTC. Translating gives CASTRADRYYGYTF.

The gene calls are TRBV5-5 and TRBJ2-1; D remains unclear. The length of the CDR3 is 16 residues. Trimming cost V 6 bases and J 0 bases, with 16 bases left between them. Germline CDR1 SGHKS, CDR2 YYEKEE (reference sequence). This CDR3 reads CASTKTPRDSYNEQFF. The DNA of the CDR3 is TGTGCCAGCACCAAAACCCCAAGGGACTCCTACAATGAGCAGTTCTTC.

The rearrangement uses TRBV2 and TRBJ2-5, with a weak D call TRBD2 (5 bases). V lost 2 bases and J lost 11, with 15 bases in between. The CDR3 has 13 amino acids. The germline CDR1 and CDR2 sequences are SNHLY and FYNNEI. CDR3 bases: TGTGCCAGCAGTGAAAGGTTTTCGAGGGAGCAGTACTTC. Amino acids: CASSERFSREQYF.

The chain employs TRBV20-1 and TRBJ2-5; D remains ambiguous. TRBJ2-7 matches the DNA end more closely, so the J call is doubtful. Germline V gene lookup returns CDR1 DFQATT and CDR2 SNEGSKA (reference sequence). This CDR3 contains 11 residues. As DNA, the CDR3 is TGCAGTGCCGACCACCACTACGAGCAGTACTTC. As protein: CSADHHYEQYF.

The chain combines TRBV2 with TRBJ2-5, with no clear D. The V gene lost 8 bases and the J gene lost 1 base, with 11 bases spanning the gap. In germline, CDR1 is SNHLY, CDR2 FYNNEI. The length of the CDR3 is 13 residues. The CDR3 DNA reads as TGTGCCAGCGGATGGCTAGGCCAAGAGACCCAGTACTTC. Translation gives CASGWLGQETQYF. Full variable domain (missing parts from reference TRBV2 and TRBJ2-5): EPEVTQTPSHQVTQMGQEVILRCVPISNHLYFYWYRQILGQKVEFLVSFYNNEISEKSEIFDDQFSVERPDGSNFTLKIRSTKLEDSAMYFCASGWLGQETQYFGPGTRLLVL.

Written as DNA, the CDR3 is TGTGCCAGCAGGGGGGTTGAAGAGACCCAGTACTTC. This sequence encodes CASRGVEETQYF. This rearrangement joins TRBV18 to TRBJ2-5; D may match TRBD1 or TRBD2 (6 bases each). Germline assignment: CDR1 KGHSH and CDR2 LQKENI. CDR3 size: 12 residues. Trimming took off 8 bases at V and 3 bases at J, with 10 bases between the two ends.

This clone appeared once. This rearrangement joins TRBV4-1 to TRBJ2-5; D might be TRBD2 (6 bases). Trimming removed 4 bases at V and 2 bases at J, with 11 bases between. The CDR3 runs 14 residues. Germline V gene sequence: CDR1 MGHRA, CDR2 YSYEKL. In DNA, the CDR3 is TGCGCCAGCAGCCCGACTAGTTGGCAAGAGACCCAGTACTTC. It codes for CASSPTSWQETQYF.

The chain has TRBV5-1 and TRBJ2-7, with a tentative D call TRBD1 (5 bases). V shed 0 bases and J shed 3 bases, with 7 bases lying between them. The CDR3 spans 13 residues. CDR1 and CDR2 from the germline V gene are SGHRS and YFSETQ. CDR3 protein: CASSLGQIYEQYF. CDR3 coding DNA: TGCGCCAGCAGCTTGGGACAGATCTACGAGCAGTACTTC.

This chain joins TRBV27 and TRBJ2-3, with D possibly called TRBD1 or TRBD2 (6 bases each). This CDR3 contains 15 residues. Germline V gene sequence: CDR1 MNHEY, CDR2 SMNVEV (reference sequence). V lost 4 bases and J 8 bases, leaving 19 bases between the germline ends. Here the CDR3 reads CASSSPHGGEVTQYF. Here the CDR3 DNA reads TGTGCCAGCAGTTCACCCCACGGGGGCGAGGTTACGCAGTATTTT.

The rearrangement joins TRBV10-2 to TRBJ2-2, with a weak D call TRBD1 (5 bases). The CDR3 extends over 14 amino acids. Germline CDR1 is WSHSY and CDR2 is SAAADI. The ends were cut back, 4 bases at V and 7 bases at J, with 13 bases in the middle. Here the CDR3 reads CASSVAGKGGELFF. The CDR3 DNA follows: TGCGCCAGCAGTGTGGCAGGGAAAGGCGGGGAGCTGTTTTTT.

This clone occurred a few times. V is TRBV5-1 and J is TRBJ1-6; D unclear. The V and J ends lost 4 bases and 13 bases respectively, with 12 bases between them. The CDR3 spans 12 residues. CDR1 is SGHRS and CDR2 is YFSETQ in the germline V gene. CDR3 region: CASSLGPPPLHF. Here the CDR3 DNA reads TGCGCCAGCAGCCTCGGCCCACCTCCCCTCCACTTT. The full variable domain, rest sourced from reference TRBV5-1 and TRBJ1-6, is KAGVTQTPRYLIKTRGQQVTLSCSPISGHRSVSWYQQTPGQGLQFLFEYFSETQRNKGNFPGRFSGRQFSNSRSEMNVSTLELGDSALYLCASSLGPPPLHFGNGTRLTVT.

The chain joins TRBV19 to TRBJ2-7; TRBD2 is a possible D gene (6 bases). The V and J ends lost 6 bases and 0 bases respectively, with 15 bases between them. Germline CDR1 LNHDA, CDR2 SQIVND (reference sequence). This CDR3 contains 15 residues. CDR3 sequence: CASREGRGSSYEQYF. The DNA for the CDR3 is TGTGCCAGTAGGGAGGGACGAGGGAGCTCCTACGAGCAGTACTTC.